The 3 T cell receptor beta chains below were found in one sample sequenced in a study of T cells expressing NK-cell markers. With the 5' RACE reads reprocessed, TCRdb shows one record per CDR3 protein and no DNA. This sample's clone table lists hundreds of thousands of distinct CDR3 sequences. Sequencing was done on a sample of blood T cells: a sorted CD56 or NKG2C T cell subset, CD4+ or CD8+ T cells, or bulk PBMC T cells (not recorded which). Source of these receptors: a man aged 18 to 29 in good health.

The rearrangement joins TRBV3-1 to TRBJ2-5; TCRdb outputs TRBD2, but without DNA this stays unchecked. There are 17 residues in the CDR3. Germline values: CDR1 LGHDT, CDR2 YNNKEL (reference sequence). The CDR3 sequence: CASSQMLPGTSGETQYF.

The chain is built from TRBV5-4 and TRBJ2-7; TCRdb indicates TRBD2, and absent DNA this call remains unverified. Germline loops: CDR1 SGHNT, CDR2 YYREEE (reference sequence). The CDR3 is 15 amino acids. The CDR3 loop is CASSLEGTSVYEQYF.

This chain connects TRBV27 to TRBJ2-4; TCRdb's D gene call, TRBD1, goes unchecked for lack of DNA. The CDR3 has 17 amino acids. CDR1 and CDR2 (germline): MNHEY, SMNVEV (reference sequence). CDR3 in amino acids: CASSFHHGSGSKNIQYF.